This entry features one TCR beta chain sequence. Under the authors' procedure: Amplifying reference gene primers gave estimates of nucleated cell counts. Produced via immunoSEQ multiplex PCR; TCRdb's table is partial and in-frame only. That table is the source of V, J and clone size, and D and trimming were worked out from the DNA. Among 200,000 to 250,000 clones, approximately 88% were seen once, and the ten largest hold around 6.5%. This CDR3 region has 11 residues. The germline gives CDR1 DFQATT, CDR2 SNEGSKA (reference sequence). Deletions cut 3 bases from V and 8 bases from J, with 8 bases between. The data belong to a study of blood T cell repertoires in COVID-19. Whole-study context: Sites across the United States, Italy and Spain contributed samples from acute and convalescent COVID-19. PBMCs, B-cell-depleted T cells, or T cells provided the cDNA or gDNA that made up the material.

The material sequenced was peripheral blood. The chain joins TRBV20-1 to TRBJ2-1, with no clear D. This TCR was recovered from a man aged 55 to 70 who had recovered from COVID-19. CDR3 region: CSASQVDEQFF. As DNA, the CDR3 is TGCAGTGCTAGTCAGGTCGATGAGCAGTTCTTC.